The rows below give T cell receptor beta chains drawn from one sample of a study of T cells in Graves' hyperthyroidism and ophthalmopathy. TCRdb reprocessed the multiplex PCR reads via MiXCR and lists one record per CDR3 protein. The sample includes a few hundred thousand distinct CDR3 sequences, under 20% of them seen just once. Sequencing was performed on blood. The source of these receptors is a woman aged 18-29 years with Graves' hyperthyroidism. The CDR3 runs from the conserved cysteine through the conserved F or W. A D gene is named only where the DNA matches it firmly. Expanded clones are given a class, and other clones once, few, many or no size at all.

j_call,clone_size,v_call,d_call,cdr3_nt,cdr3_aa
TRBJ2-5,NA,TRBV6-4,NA,TGTGCCAGCAGTTACCAATCGGAGACCCAGTACTTC,CASSYQSETQYF
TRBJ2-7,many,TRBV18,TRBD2,TGTGCCAGCTCACCAGGGACTAGCAACGAGCAGTACTTC,CASSPGTSNEQYF
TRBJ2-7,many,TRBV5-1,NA,TGCGCCAGCAGCTTGGGGGGCGTCGAGTACGAGCAGTACTTC,CASSLGGVEYEQYF
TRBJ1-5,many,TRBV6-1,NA,TGTGCCAGCAGCCGTCGCGAGCGCAATCAGCCCCAGCATTTT,CASSRRERNQPQHF
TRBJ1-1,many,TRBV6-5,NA,TGTGCCAGCAGTTACCGAGGGGCTGGGACTGAAGCTTTCTTT,CASSYRGAGTEAFF
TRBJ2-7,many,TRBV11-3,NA,TGTGCCAGCAGCTTAGTTACAGGGACCGAGCAGTACTTC,CASSLVTGTEQYF
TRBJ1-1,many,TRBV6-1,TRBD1,TGTGCCAGCAGTAGGACAGGGGGCATGAAAGCTTTCTTT,CASSRTGGMKAFF
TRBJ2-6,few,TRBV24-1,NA,TGTGCCACCAGTGATTCCCTGCTGGGGGAAGGGGCCAACGTCCTGACTTTC,CATSDSLLGEGANVLTF
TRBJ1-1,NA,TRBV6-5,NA,TGTGCCAGCAGTTCCAGAACCCCGACAGGAAACACTGAAGCTTTCTTT,CASSSRTPTGNTEAFF
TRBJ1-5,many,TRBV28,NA,TGTGCCAGCAGTGTACAGGGTTCAGGTCAGCCCCAGCATTTT,CASSVQGSGQPQHF
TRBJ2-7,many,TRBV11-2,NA,TGTGCCAGCAGCCCCGAGTCCCTGGCTGGCTCCTACGAGCAGTACTTC,CASSPESLAGSYEQYF
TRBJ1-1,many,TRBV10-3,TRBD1,TGTGCCATCAGAGGTTGGGACAGGCCGGACACTGAAGCTTTCTTT,CAIRGWDRPDTEAFF